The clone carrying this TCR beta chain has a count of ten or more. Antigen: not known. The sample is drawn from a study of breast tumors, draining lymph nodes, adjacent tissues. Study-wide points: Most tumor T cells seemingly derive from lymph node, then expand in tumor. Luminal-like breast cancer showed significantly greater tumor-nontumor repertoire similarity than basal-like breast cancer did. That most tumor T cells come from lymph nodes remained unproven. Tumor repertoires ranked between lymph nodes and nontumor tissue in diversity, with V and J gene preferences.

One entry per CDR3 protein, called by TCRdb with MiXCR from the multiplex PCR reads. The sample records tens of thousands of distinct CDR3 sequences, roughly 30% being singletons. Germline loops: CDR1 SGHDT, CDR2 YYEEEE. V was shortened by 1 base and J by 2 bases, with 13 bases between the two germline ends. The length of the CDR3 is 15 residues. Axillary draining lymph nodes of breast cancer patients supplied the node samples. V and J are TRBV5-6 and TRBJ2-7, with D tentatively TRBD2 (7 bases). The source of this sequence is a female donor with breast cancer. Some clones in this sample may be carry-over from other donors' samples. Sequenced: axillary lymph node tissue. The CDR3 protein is CASSLRLGGPYEQYF. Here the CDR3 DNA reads TGTGCCAGCAGCTTGAGACTCGGGGGGCCCTACGAGCAGTACTTC.